This TCR beta chain was sequenced during a study of T cells in Graves' hyperthyroidism and ophthalmopathy. Germline CDR1 and CDR2: SEHNR and FQNEAQ (reference sequence). Losses at the gene ends were 4 bases for V and 13 bases for J; bases not matched to a gene: 9. The CDR3 loop spans 12 amino acids. Absence of ophthalmopathy progression within 18 months defined stable Graves' hyperthyroidism. Uncontrolled infection, other autoimmune disease, pregnancy or lactation excluded patients. Diagnostic decisions used clinical symptoms, serum thyroxine and TRAb, thyroid ultrasound and orbital computed tomography. Broader study findings: Most thyroid clonotypes that were expanded above 0.001 also turned up in blood.

Amplification yielded TCR beta CDR3 regions, with RNA transcripts as the source. When the TCR CDR3 underwent first-round RT-PCR, the HTBI primer set was used. Each CDR3 protein is one row after TCRdb ran MiXCR on the multiplex PCR reads. The repertoire holds roughly 330,000 distinct CDR3 sequences, with approximately 17% as singletons. This clonotype was seen a few times. What it binds is unknown. The receptor was isolated from a man aged 25-45 years with Graves' hyperthyroidism. The chain combines TRBV7-9 with TRBJ2-5, with 7 bases lining up with TRBD1. Sequencing was done on a sample of blood. CDR3 nucleotide sequence: TGTGCCAGCAGCTGGGACCGGGACAGACCGTACTTC. Its translation is CASSWDRDRPYF.